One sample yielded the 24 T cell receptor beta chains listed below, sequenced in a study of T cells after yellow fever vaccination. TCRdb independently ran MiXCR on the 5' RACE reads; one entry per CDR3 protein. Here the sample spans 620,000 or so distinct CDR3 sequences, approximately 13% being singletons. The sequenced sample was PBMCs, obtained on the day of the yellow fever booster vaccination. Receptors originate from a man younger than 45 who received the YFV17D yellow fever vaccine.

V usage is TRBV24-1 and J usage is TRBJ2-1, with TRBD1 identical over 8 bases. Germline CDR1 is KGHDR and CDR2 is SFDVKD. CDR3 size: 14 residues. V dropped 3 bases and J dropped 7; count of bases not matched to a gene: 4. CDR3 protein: CATSDRTGLNEQFF. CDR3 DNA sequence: TGTGCCACCAGTGATAGGACAGGGTTAAATGAGCAGTTCTTC.

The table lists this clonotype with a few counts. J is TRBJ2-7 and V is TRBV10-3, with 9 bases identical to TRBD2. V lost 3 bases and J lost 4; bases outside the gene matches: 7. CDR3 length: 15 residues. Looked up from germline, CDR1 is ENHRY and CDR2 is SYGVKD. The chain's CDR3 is CAISDLGGRVYEQYF. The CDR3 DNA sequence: TGTGCCATCAGTGATCTCGGCGGGAGGGTGTACGAGCAGTACTTC.

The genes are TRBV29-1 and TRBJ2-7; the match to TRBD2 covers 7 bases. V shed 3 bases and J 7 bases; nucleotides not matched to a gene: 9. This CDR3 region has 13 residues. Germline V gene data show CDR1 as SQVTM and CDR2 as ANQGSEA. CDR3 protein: CSVEVGGTWEQYF. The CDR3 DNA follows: TGCAGCGTTGAGGTGGGAGGGACTTGGGAGCAGTACTTC.

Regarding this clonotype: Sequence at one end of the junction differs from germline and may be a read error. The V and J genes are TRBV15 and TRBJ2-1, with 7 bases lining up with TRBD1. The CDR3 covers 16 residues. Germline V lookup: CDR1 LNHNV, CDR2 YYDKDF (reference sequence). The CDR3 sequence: CDTSREGQTGSYEQFF. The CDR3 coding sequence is TGTGACACCAGCAGAGAGGGACAGACGGGAAGCTATGAGCAGTTCTTC.

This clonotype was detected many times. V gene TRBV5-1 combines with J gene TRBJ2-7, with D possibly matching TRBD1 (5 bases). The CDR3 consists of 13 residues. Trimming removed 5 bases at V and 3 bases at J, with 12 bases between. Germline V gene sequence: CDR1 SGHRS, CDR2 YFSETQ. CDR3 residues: CASSFPGIYEQYF. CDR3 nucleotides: TGCGCCAGCAGTTTTCCAGGGATCTACGAGCAGTACTTC. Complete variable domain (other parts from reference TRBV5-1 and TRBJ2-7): KAGVTQTPRYLIKTRGQQVTLSCSPISGHRSVSWYQQTPGQGLQFLFEYFSETQRNKGNFPGRFSGRQFSNSRSEMNVSTLELGDSALYLCASSFPGIYEQYFGPGTRLTVT.

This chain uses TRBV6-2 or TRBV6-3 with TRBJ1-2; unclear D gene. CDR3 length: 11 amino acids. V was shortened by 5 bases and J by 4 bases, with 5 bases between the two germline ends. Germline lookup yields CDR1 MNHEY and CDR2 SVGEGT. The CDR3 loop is CASSHSYGYTF. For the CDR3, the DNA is TGTGCCAGCAGTCACAGCTATGGCTACACCTTC.

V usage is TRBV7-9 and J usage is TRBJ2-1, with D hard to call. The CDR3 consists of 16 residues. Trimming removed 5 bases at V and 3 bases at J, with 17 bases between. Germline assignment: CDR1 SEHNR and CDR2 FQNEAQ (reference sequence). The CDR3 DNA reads TGTGCCAGCAGCGACGCCCCCCTGCGGTACTACAATGAGCAGTTCTTC. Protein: CASSDAPLRYYNEQFF.

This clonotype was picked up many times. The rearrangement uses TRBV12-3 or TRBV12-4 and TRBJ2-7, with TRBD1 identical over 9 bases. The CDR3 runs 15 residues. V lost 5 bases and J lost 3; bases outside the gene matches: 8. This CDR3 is CASSRTGVAHYEQYF. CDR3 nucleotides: TGTGCCAGCAGTCGGACAGGGGTTGCACACTACGAGCAGTACTTC.

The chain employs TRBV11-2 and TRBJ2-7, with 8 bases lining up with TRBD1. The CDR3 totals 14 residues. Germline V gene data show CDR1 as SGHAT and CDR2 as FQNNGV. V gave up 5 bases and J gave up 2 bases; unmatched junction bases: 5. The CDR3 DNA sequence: TGTGCCAGCAGCCGACAGGGGCTTGCCTACGAGCAGTACTTC. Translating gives CASSRQGLAYEQYF.

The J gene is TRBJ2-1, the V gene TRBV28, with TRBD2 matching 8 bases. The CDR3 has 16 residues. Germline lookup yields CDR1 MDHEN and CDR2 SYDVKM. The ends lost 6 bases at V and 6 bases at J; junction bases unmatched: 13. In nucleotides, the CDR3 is TGTGCCAGCAGGGTTCCAGCGGGAGTTCGGGTCAATGAGCAGTTCTTC. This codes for CASRVPAGVRVNEQFF.

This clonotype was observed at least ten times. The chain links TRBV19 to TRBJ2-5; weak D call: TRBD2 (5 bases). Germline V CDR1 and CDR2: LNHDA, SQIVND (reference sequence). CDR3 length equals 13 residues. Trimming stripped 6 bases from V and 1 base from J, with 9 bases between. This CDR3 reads CASSRGPQETQYF. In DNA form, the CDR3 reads TGTGCCAGTAGCCGGGGTCCCCAAGAGACCCAGTACTTC.

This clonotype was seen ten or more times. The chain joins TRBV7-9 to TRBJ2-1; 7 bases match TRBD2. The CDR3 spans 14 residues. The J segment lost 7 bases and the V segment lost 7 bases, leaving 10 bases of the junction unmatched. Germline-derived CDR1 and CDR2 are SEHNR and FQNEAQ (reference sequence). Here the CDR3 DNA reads TGTGCCAGCACGCGGGGGAGGGTGGGGAATGAGCAGTTCTTC. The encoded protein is CASTRGRVGNEQFF.

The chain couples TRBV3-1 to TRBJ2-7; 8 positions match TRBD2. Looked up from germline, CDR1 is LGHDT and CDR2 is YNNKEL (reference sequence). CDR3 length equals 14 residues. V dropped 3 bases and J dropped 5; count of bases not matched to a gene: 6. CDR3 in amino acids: CASSQSGSFNEQYF. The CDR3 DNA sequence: TGTGCCAGCAGCCAGAGCGGGAGTTTCAACGAGCAGTACTTC.

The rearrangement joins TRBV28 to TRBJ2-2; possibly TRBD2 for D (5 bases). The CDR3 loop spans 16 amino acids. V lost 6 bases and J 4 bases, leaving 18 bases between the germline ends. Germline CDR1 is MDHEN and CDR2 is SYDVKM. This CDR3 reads CASSPTYGGSTGELFF. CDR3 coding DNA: TGTGCCAGCAGCCCCACTTATGGAGGATCCACCGGGGAGCTGTTTTTT.

CDR3 region: CSASFPGRPEAFF. In DNA form, the CDR3 reads TGCAGTGCTAGTTTCCCAGGGAGGCCTGAAGCTTTCTTT. The J gene is TRBJ1-1, the V gene TRBV20-1; D might be TRBD1 (5 bases). The CDR3 spans 13 residues. The germline V gene has CDR1 DFQATT and CDR2 SNEGSKA (reference sequence). Between the trimmed V and J ends, which lost 3 bases and 6 bases, there was a span of 14 bases.

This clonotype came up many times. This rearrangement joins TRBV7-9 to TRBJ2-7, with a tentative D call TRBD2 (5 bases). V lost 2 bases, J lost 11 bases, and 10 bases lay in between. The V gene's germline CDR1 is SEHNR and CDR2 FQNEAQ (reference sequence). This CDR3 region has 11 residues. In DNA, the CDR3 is TGTGCCAGCAGCTTATCGGGGAAGGAGTACTTC. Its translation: CASSLSGKEYF.

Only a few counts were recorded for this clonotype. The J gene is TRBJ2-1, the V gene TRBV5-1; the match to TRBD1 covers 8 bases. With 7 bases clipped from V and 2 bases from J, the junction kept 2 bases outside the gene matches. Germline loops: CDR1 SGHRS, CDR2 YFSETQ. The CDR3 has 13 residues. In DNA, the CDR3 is TGCGCCAGCGCGGGACAGGCCTACAATGAGCAGTTCTTC. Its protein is CASAGQAYNEQFF. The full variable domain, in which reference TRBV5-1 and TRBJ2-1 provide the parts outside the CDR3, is KAGVTQTPRYLIKTRGQQVTLSCSPISGHRSVSWYQQTPGQGLQFLFEYFSETQRNKGNFPGRFSGRQFSNSRSEMNVSTLELGDSALYLCASAGQAYNEQFFGPGTRLTVL.

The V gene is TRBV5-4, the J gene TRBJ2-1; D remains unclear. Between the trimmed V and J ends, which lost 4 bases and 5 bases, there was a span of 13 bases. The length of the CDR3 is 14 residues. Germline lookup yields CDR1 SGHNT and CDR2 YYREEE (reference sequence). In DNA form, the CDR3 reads TGTGCCAGCAGCCCTTACACAGTGAACAATGAGCAGTTCTTC. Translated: CASSPYTVNNEQFF.

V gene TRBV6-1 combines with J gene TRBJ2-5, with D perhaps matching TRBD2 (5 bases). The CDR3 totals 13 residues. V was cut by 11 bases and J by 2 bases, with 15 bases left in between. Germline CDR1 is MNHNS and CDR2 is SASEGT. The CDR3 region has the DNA TGTGCCTGGAGTGGTTCGGGACAAGAGACCCAGTACTTC. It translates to CAWSGSGQETQYF.

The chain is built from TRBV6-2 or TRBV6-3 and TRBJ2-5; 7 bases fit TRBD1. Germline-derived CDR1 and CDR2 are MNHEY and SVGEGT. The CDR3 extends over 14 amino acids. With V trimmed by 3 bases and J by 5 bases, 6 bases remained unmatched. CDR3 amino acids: CASSYRGRGETQYF. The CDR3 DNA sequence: TGTGCCAGCAGTTATAGGGGGCGAGGGGAGACCCAGTACTTC.

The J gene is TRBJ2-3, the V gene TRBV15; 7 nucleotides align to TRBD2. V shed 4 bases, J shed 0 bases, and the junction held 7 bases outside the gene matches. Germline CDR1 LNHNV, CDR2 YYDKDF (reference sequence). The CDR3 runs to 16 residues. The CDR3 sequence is CATSTLSGTSTDTQYF. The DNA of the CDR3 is TGTGCCACCAGCACTTTGAGCGGGACTAGCACAGATACGCAGTATTTT.

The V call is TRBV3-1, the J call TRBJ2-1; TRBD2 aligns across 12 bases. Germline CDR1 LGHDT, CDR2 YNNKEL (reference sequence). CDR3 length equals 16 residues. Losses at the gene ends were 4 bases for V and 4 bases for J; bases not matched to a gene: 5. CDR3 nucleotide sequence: TGTGCCAGCAGCCTCCACCTAGCGGGAGGGTACAATGAGCAGTTCTTC. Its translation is CASSLHLAGGYNEQFF.

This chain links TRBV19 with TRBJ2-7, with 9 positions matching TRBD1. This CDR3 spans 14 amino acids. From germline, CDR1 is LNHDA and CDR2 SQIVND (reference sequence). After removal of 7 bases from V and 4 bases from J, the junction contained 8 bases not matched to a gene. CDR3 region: CASKPGQGDYEQYF. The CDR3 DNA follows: TGTGCCAGTAAACCGGGACAGGGCGATTACGAGCAGTACTTC.

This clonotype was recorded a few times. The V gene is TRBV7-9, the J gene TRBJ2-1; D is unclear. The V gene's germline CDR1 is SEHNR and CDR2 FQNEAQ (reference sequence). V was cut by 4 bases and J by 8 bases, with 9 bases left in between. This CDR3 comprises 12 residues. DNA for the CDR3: TGTGCCAGCAGCTCACCCGAACATGAGCAGTTCTTC. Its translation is CASSSPEHEQFF.